This TCR beta chain was captured by sequencing in a study of blood T cell repertoires in COVID-19. Study background: PBMCs, B-cell-depleted T cells, or T cells provided the cDNA or gDNA that made up the material.

V lost 5 bases to trimming and J lost 6 bases, with 14 bases between them. This CDR3 is built from 14 residues. Germline V lookup: CDR1 LNHNV, CDR2 YYDKDF (reference sequence). Repertoires were generated with immunoSEQ multiplex PCR, while TCRdb's copy carries only in-frame clones and drops some. The profile shows fewer than 300,000 clones, approximately 90% of them singletons. A Seattle source enrolled patients during active infection and followed them longitudinally. Sample: peripheral blood. V and J are TRBV15 and TRBJ2-1, with a possible D match to TRBD2 (6 bases). This clonotype was sampled from a woman aged 30 to 39 with COVID-19, enrolled during active disease. CDR3: CATSPPGDFNEQFF. In DNA, the CDR3 is TGTGCCACCAGCCCCCCGGGGGACTTCAATGAGCAGTTCTTC.